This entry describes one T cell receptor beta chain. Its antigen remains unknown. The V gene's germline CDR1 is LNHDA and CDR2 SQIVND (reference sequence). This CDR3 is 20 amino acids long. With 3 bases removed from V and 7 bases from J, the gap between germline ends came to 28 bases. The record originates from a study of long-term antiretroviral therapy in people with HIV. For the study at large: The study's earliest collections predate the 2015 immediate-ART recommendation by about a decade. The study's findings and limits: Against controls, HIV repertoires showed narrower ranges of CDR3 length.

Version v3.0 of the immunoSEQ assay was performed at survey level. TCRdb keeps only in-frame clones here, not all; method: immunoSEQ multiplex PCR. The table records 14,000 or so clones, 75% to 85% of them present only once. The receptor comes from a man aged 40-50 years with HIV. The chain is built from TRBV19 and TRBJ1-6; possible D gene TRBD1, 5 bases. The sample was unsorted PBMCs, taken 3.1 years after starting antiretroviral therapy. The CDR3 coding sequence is TGTGCCAGTAGTATTTCAGGGTCAGGGAAGGTAAGAAAACTAAATTCACCCCTCCACTTT. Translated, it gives CASSISGSGKVRKLNSPLHF. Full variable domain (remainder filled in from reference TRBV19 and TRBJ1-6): DGGITQSPKYLFRKEGQNVTLSCEQNLNHDAMYWYRQDPGQGLRLIYYSQIVNDFQKGDIAEGYSVSREKKESFPLTVTSAQKNPTAFYLCASSISGSGKVRKLNSPLHFGNGTRLTVT.